This T cell receptor (beta chain) originates from a study of identical twins. CDR3 length equals 12 residues. V gave up 3 bases and J gave up 9 bases, with 9 bases separating them. Germline V gene sequence: CDR1 MGHRA, CDR2 YSYEKL. TCRdb fed the 5' RACE reads into MiXCR, producing one record per CDR3 protein. This table has roughly 350,000 distinct CDR3 sequences, about 12% appearing once. Study findings and constraints: Conclusions leaned on cross-sectional statistical analysis and did not track the same donors over time.

This clonotype was detected a few times. Its antigen is currently unknown. These same records also appear under a second study, on yellow fever vaccine responses in identical twins.

The chain carries TRBV4-1 and TRBJ2-1; a possible D gene is TRBD2 (5 bases). Sequenced input: CD8+ T cells sorted from blood. The origin of this receptor is a woman aged 18 to 35 in good health. Here the CDR3 DNA reads TGCGCCAGCAGCCAGGCTGGGAGTGAGCAGTTCTTC. Translating it yields CASSQAGSEQFF.